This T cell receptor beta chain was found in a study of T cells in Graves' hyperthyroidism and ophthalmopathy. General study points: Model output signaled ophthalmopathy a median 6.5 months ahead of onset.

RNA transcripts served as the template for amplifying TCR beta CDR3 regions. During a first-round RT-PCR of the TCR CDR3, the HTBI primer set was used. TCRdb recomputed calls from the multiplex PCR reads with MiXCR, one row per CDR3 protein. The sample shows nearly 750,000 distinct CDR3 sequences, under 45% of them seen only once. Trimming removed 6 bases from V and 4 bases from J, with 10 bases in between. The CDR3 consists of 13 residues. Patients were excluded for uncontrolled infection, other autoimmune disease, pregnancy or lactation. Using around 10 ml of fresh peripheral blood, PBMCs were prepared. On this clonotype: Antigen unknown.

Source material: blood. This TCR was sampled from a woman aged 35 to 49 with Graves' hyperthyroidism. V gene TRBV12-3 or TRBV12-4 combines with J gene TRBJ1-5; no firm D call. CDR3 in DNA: TGTGCCAGCAGCCCTAACAGAAATCAGCCCCAGCATTTT. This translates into CASSPNRNQPQHF.